The 12 T cell receptor beta chains reported below all come from one sample, sequenced in a study of regulatory and conventional T cells in RAG deficiency. Method: immunoSEQ multiplex PCR; TCRdb's copy keeps in-frame clones and lacks some. Of around 12,000 clones in the sample, 85% to 95% were seen once. The sorted conventional CD4+ T cells were CD25-low and CD127-high, with genomic DNA sequenced. These sequences were also reported in another study, on regulatory T cells. From that study: Primers: 52 TRBV forward and 13 TRBJ reverse.

The sequenced sample consisted of CD4+ effector T cells sorted from blood. These TCRs come from a human donor in good health.

J is TRBJ2-6 and V is TRBV11-1; the D call may be TRBD1 or TRBD2 (5 bases each). Looked up from germline, CDR1 is SGHAT and CDR2 is FQDESV (reference sequence). Trimming stripped 3 bases from V and 4 bases from J, with 13 bases between. The CDR3 extends over 16 amino acids. CDR3 residues: CASSFPGTPGANVLTF. CDR3 coding DNA: TGTGCCAGCAGCTTTCCTGGGACGCCCGGGGCCAACGTCCTGACTTTC.

This clone was found once. The V gene is TRBV18, the J gene TRBJ2-7; unclear D gene. V dropped 4 bases and J dropped 1 base, with 11 bases sitting between them. The length of the CDR3 is 14 residues. Germline V gives CDR1 KGHSH, CDR2 LQKENI. CDR3 sequence (DNA): TGTGCCAGCTCACAGATACAGAGTTCCTACGAGCAGTACTTC. Translation: CASSQIQSSYEQYF.

This chain joins TRBV30 and TRBJ2-2; no clear D. Germline loops: CDR1 GTSNPN, CDR2 SVGIG (reference sequence). V lost 4 bases and J 5 bases, leaving 8 bases between the germline ends. The CDR3 spans 12 residues. CDR3 nucleotides: TGTGCCTGGACCCTATCGACCGGGGAGCTGTTTTTT. It is translated as CAWTLSTGELFF. The variable domain in full, completed from reference TRBV30 and TRBJ2-2, reads SQTIHQWPATLVQPVGSPLSLECTVEGTSNPNLYWYRQAAGRGLQLLFYSVGIGQISSEVPQNLSASRPQDRQFILSSKKLLLSDSGFYLCAWTLSTGELFFGEGSRLTVL.

The J gene is TRBJ1-1, the V gene TRBV10-3; perhaps TRBD1 as D (6 bases). The CDR3 length is 17 residues. Looked up from germline, CDR1 is ENHRY and CDR2 is SYGVKD. Trimming took off 4 bases at V and 0 bases at J, with 18 bases between the two ends. CDR3 in amino acids: CAISGHRVEFVNTEAFF. The CDR3 DNA is TGTGCCATCAGTGGACACAGGGTGGAGTTTGTGAACACTGAAGCTTTCTTT.

CDR3 nucleotides: TGTGCCAGTAGTATCAACCCGTCGGGTCCCCGGTTCGACGAGCAGTACTTC. This encodes CASSINPSGPRFDEQYF. The gene calls are TRBV19 and TRBJ2-7; no reliable D call. This CDR3 is 17 amino acids long. Germline CDR1 reads LNHDA; CDR2 reads SQIVND (reference sequence). V was clipped by 3 bases and J by 5 bases, with 23 bases between them.

The chain recombines TRBV13 with TRBJ1-3, with D unclear. Germline CDR1 and CDR2: PRHDT and FYEKMQ (reference sequence). The ends were cut back, 5 bases at V and 5 bases at J, with 10 bases in the middle. CDR3 size: 13 residues. CDR3 DNA: TGTGCCAGCAGCACCACCTTCCGAAACACCATATATTTT. This translates into CASSTTFRNTIYF.

The CDR3 is CASSWGDTRRNEQFF. The DNA for the CDR3 is TGTGCCAGTAGTTGGGGGGACACCCGACGGAATGAGCAGTTCTTC. The chain joins TRBV19 to TRBJ2-1; D is tentatively TRBD1 or TRBD2 (6 bases each). Germline CDR1 LNHDA, CDR2 SQIVND (reference sequence). V lost 5 bases to trimming and J lost 7 bases, with 18 bases between them. The CDR3 is 15 residues long.

V and J are TRBV6-1 and TRBJ2-7, with D uncertain. The V gene's germline CDR1 is MNHNS and CDR2 SASEGT. The CDR3 loop spans 12 amino acids. V dropped 7 bases and J dropped 4 bases, with 11 bases sitting between them. CDR3 amino acids: CASNSGEYEQYF. In DNA form, the CDR3 reads TGTGCCAGCAATTCTGGAGAGTACGAGCAGTACTTC.

The chain has TRBV4-2 and TRBJ1-3; 7 nucleotides agree with TRBD1. Germline-derived CDR1 and CDR2 are LGHNA and YNFKEQ. Unmatched junction bases numbered 10, after V lost 7 bases and J lost 4 bases. This CDR3 is 15 amino acids long. CDR3 nucleotide sequence: TGTGCCAGCACCCCATCGAGGACAGGAGGAAACACCATATATTTT. It is translated as CASTPSRTGGNTIYF.

This chain connects TRBV19 to TRBJ1-1; D is unclear. The CDR3 extends over 16 amino acids. Trimming pared 5 bases from V and 1 base from J, leaving 17 bases between. Germline V gives CDR1 LNHDA, CDR2 SQIVND (reference sequence). CDR3 amino acids: CASSLRAGRSNTEAFF. CDR3 DNA sequence: TGTGCCAGTAGTTTGCGTGCTGGGAGGTCGAACACTGAAGCTTTCTTT. Full variable domain (missing parts from reference TRBV19 and TRBJ1-1): DGGITQSPKYLFRKEGQNVTLSCEQNLNHDAMYWYRQDPGQGLRLIYYSQIVNDFQKGDIAEGYSVSREKKESFPLTVTSAQKNPTAFYLCASSLRAGRSNTEAFFGQGTRLTVV.

This clone appeared a few times. The J gene is TRBJ1-6, the V gene TRBV19, with TRBD1 as a possible D gene (5 bases). The V end lost 4 bases, the J end lost 8 bases, and 6 bases lay between the germline ends. This CDR3 spans 12 amino acids. Germline-derived CDR1 and CDR2 are LNHDA and SQIVND (reference sequence). The chain's CDR3 is CASSRGDSPLHF. Written as DNA, the CDR3 is TGTGCCAGTAGTAGGGGGGATTCACCCCTCCACTTT.

The CDR3, as DNA: TGTGCCAGCTTCGGGAAGCTCGATGGCTACACCTTC. As protein: CASFGKLDGYTF. This chain connects TRBV2 to TRBJ1-2; D not certain. CDR3 length equals 12 residues. V shed 8 bases and J shed 6 bases, with 13 bases lying between them. Germline CDR1 SNHLY, CDR2 FYNNEI.